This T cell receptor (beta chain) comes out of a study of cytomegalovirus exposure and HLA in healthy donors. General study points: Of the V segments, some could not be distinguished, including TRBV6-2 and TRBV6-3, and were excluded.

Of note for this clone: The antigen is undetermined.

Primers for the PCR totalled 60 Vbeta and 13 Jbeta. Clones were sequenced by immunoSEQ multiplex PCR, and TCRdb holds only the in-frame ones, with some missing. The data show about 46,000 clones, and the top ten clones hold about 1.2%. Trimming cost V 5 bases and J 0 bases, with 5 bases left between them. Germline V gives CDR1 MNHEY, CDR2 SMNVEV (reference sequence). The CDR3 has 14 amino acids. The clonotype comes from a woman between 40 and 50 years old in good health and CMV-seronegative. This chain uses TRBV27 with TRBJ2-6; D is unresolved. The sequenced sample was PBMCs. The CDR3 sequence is CASSPGSGANVLTF. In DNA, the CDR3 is TGTGCCAGCAGTCCGGGCTCTGGGGCCAACGTCCTGACTTTC.